This TCR beta chain comes out of a study of neoadjuvant nivolumab and ipilimumab in lung cancer. The study, taken as a whole, reports: Only two of four nivolumab-treated tumors gained richness and clonality by surgery. Higher pretherapy blood TCR richness went with higher resected-tumor richness.

Germline V CDR1 and CDR2: LNHDA, SQIVND (reference sequence). The V gene lost 6 bases and the J gene lost 4 bases, with 10 bases spanning the gap. The CDR3 spans 13 residues. Details on this clone: The antigen is undetermined.

Repertoires were generated with immunoSEQ multiplex PCR, while TCRdb's copy carries only in-frame clones and drops some. This sample carries 18,000 or so clones, 65% to 85% of them seen once, and the ten largest clones take roughly 9%. The V gene is TRBV19, the J gene TRBJ2-1; a possible D gene is TRBD2 (6 bases). The input for sequencing was tumor tissue, taken after neoadjuvant nivolumab, alone or with ipilimumab, at or shortly before surgery. This TCR was recovered from an adult with non-small cell lung cancer. This CDR3 reads CASRLGGYNEQFF. In DNA, the CDR3 is TGTGCCAGTAGGCTCGGGGGATACAATGAGCAGTTCTTC. The entire variable domain, with the rest obtained from reference TRBV19 and TRBJ2-1, is as follows: DGGITQSPKYLFRKEGQNVTLSCEQNLNHDAMYWYRQDPGQGLRLIYYSQIVNDFQKGDIAEGYSVSREKKESFPLTVTSAQKNPTAFYLCASRLGGYNEQFFGPGTRLTVL.